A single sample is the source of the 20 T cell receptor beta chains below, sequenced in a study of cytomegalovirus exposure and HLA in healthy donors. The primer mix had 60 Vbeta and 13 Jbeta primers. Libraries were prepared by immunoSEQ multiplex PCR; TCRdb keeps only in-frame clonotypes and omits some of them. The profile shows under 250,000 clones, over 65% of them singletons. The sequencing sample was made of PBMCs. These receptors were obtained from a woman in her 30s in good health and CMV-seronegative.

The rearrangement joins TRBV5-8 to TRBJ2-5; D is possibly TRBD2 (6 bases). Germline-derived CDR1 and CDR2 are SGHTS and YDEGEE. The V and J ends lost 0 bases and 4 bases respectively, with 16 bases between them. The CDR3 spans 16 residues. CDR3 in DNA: TGTGCCAGCAGCTTGGGGACGGGAGCGTTTTCAGAGACCCAGTACTTC. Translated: CASSLGTGAFSETQYF.

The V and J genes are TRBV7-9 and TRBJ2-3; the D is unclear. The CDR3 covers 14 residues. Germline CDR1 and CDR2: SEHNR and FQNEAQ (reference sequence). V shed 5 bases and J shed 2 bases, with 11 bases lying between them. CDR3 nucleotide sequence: TGTGCCAGCAGCCCCTCTCAGGTCACAGATACGCAGTATTTT. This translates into CASSPSQVTDTQYF. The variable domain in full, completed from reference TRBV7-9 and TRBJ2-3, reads DTGVSQNPRHKITKRGQNVTFRCDPISEHNRLYWYRQTLGQGPEFLTYFQNEAQLEKSRLLSDRFSAERPKGSFSTLEIQRTEQGDSAMYLCASSPSQVTDTQYFGPGTRLTVL.

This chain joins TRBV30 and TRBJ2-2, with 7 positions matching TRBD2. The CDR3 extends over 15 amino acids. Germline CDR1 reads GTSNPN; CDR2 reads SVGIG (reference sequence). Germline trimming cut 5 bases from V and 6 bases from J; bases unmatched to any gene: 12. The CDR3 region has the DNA TGTGCCTGGGGTCAGCGGGACTTACAGGCCGGGGAGCTGTTTTTT. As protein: CAWGQRDLQAGELFF. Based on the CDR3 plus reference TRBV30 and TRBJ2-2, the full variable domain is SQTIHQWPATLVQPVGSPLSLECTVEGTSNPNLYWYRQAAGRGLQLLFYSVGIGQISSEVPQNLSASRPQDRQFILSSKKLLLSDSGFYLCAWGQRDLQAGELFFGEGSRLTVL.

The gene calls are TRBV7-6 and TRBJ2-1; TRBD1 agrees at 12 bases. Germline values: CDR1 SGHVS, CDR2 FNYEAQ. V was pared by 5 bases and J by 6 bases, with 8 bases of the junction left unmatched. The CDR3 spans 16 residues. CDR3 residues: CASSTGTGGMGNEQFF. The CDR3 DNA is TGTGCCAGCAGCACAGGGACAGGGGGCATGGGCAATGAGCAGTTCTTC.

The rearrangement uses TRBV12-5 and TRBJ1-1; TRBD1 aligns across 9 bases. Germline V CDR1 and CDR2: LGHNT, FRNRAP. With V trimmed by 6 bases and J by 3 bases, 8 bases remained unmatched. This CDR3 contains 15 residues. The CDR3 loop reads CASGPGTGRDTEAFF. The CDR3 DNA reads TGTGCTAGTGGACCCGGGACAGGGAGGGACACTGAAGCTTTCTTT.

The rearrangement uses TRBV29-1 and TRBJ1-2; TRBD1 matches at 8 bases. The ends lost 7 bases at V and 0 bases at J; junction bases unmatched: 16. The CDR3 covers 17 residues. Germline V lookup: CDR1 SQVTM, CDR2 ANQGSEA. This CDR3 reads CSAQRRQGPPANYGYTF. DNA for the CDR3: TGCAGCGCGCAGAGACGACAGGGGCCCCCCGCTAACTATGGCTACACCTTC.

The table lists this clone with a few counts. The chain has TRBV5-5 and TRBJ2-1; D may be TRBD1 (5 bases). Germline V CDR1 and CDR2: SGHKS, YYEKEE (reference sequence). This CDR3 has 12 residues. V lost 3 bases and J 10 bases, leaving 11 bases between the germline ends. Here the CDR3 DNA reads TGTGCCAGCAGCTCCACGAAGGGGGAGCAGTTCTTC. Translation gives CASSSTKGEQFF.

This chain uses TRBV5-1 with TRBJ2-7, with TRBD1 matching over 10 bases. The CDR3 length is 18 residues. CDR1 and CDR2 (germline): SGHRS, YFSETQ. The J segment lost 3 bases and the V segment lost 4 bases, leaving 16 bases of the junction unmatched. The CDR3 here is CASSTRDRGFLGIYEQYF. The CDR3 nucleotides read TGCGCCAGCAGCACCCGGGACAGGGGCTTCCTGGGCATCTACGAGCAGTACTTC.

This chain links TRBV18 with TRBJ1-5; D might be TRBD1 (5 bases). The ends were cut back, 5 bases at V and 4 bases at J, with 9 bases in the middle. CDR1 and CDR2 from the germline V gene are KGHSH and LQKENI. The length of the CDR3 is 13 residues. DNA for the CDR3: TGTGCCAGCTCAGGGGGGACTAATCAGCCCCAGCATTTT. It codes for CASSGGTNQPQHF. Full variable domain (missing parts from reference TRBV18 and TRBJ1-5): NAGVMQNPRHLVRRRGQEARLRCSPMKGHSHVYWYRQLPEEGLKFMVYLQKENIIDESGMPKERFSAEFPKEGPSILRIQQVVRGDSAAYFCASSGGTNQPQHFGDGTRLSIL.

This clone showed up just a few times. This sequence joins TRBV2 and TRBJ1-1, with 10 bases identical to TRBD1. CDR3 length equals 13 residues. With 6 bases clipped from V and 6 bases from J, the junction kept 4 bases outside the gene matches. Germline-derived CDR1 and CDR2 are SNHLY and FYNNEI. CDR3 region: CASRDRGDAEAFF. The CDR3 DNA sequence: TGTGCCAGCAGGGACAGGGGGGACGCTGAAGCTTTCTTT.

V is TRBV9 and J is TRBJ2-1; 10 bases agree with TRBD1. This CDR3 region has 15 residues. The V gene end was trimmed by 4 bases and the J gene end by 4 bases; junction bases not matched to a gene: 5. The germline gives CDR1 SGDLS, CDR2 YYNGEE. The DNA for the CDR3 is TGTGCCAGCAGCCTCAGGACAGGGGGGTACAATGAGCAGTTCTTC. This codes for CASSLRTGGYNEQFF.

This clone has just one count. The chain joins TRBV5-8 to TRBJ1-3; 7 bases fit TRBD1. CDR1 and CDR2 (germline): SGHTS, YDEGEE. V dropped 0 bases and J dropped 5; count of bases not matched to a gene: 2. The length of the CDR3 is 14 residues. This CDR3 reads CASSLEGARNTIYF. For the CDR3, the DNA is TGTGCCAGCAGCTTGGAGGGGGCCCGAAACACCATATATTTT.

The CDR3 here is CASSRATGGLTYEQYF. The DNA of the CDR3 is TGTGCCAGCAGCCGCGCCACGGGCGGGTTAACCTACGAGCAGTACTTC. The V call is TRBV4-2, the J call TRBJ2-7; D perhaps matches TRBD2 (5 bases). The CDR3 has 16 residues. Trimming removed 4 bases at V and 2 bases at J, with 18 bases between. From germline, CDR1 is LGHNA and CDR2 YNFKEQ.

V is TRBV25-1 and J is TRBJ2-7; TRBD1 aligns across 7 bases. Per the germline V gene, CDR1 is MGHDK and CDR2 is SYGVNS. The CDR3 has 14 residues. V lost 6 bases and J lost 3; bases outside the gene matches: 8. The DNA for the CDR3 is TGTGCCAGCAGCCGAGGGGGCCTTTACTACGAGCAGTACTTC. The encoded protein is CASSRGGLYYEQYF.

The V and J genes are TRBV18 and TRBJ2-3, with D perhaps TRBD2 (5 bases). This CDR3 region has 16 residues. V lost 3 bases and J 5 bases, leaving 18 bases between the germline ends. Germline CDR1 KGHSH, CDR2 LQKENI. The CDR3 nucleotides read TGTGCCAGCTCACCGCGGTGGGAGCGCCAGGTAGATACGCAGTATTTT. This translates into CASSPRWERQVDTQYF. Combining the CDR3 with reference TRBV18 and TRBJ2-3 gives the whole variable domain NAGVMQNPRHLVRRRGQEARLRCSPMKGHSHVYWYRQLPEEGLKFMVYLQKENIIDESGMPKERFSAEFPKEGPSILRIQQVVRGDSAAYFCASSPRWERQVDTQYFGPGTRLTVL.

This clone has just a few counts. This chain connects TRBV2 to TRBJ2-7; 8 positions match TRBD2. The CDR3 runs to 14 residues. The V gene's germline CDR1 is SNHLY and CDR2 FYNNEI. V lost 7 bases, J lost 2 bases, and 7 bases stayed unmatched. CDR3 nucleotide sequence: TGTGCCAGCAAGGCCGCGACTAGCGCCTACGAGCAGTACTTC. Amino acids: CASKAATSAYEQYF.

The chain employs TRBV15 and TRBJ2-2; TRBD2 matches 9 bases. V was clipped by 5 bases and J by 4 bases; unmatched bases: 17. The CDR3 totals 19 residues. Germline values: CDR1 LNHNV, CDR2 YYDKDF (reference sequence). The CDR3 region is CATSGSPFSGSPFTGELFF. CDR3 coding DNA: TGTGCCACCAGCGGATCTCCATTTAGCGGGAGTCCCTTCACCGGGGAGCTGTTTTTT.

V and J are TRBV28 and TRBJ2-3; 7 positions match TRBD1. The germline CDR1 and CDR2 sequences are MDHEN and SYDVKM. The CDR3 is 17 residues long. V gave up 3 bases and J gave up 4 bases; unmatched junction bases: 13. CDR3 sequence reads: CASSFFHGTDPSDTQYF. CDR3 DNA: TGTGCCAGCAGTTTTTTCCACGGGACAGACCCATCAGATACGCAGTATTTT.

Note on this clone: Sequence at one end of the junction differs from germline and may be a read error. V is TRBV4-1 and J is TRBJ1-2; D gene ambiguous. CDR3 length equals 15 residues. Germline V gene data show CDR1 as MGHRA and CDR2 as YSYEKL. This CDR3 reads CASSQDPGSGYGYPF. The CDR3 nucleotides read TGCGCCAGCAGCCAAGACCCGGGATCAGGCTATGGCTACCCCTTC.

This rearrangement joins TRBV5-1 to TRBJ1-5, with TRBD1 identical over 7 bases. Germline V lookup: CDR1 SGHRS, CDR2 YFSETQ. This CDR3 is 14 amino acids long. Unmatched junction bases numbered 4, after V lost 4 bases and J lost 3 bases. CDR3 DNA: TGCGCCAGCAGCGCCGGGACAGTCAATCAGCCCCAGCATTTT. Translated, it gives CASSAGTVNQPQHF.